One and the same sample provided the 21 T cell receptor beta chains below, sequenced in a study of T-cell memory formation after mild COVID-19. TCRdb ran MiXCR on the 5' RACE reads and lists one entry per CDR3 protein. Of about half a million distinct CDR3 sequences in the sample, 15% to 20% were seen once. The sample consisted of PBMCs or a T cell subset sorted from them (not recorded which). Source of these receptors: an adult woman who had mild COVID-19 (a few samples of this study predate the infection). Cell type and time point are not known.

The V and J genes are TRBV2 and TRBJ1-2; TRBD1 aligns across 7 bases. This CDR3 spans 14 amino acids. The V gene's germline CDR1 is SNHLY and CDR2 FYNNEI. V shed 6 bases, J shed 0 bases, and the junction held 4 bases outside the gene matches. CDR3 coding DNA: TGTGCCAGCAGGACCGGGACAGCTAACTATGGCTACACCTTC. As protein: CASRTGTANYGYTF.

This chain uses TRBV7-3 with TRBJ2-1; D possibly corresponds to TRBD1 (6 bases). CDR3 length equals 15 residues. The germline V and J ends were trimmed by 2 bases and 8 bases, with 16 bases remaining between them. Germline CDR1 SGHTA, CDR2 FQGTGA. For the CDR3, the DNA is TGTGCCAGCAGCTTAGGACAGATGAAAGGGGATGAGCAGTTCTTC. It is translated as CASSLGQMKGDEQFF.

DNA of the CDR3: TGTGCCAGCAGCTGGACAGGGGGCGAGGGCAATGAGCAGTTCTTC. Protein product: CASSWTGGEGNEQFF. The chain couples TRBV7-3 to TRBJ2-1; the match to TRBD1 covers 11 bases. CDR1 and CDR2 from the germline V gene are SGHTA and FQGTGA. This CDR3 is built from 15 residues. The junction had 5 bases not matched to a gene; V was cut back by 4 bases and J by 6 bases.

This clonotype was observed a few times. This chain connects TRBV6-2 or TRBV6-3 to TRBJ1-5; D might be TRBD1 (5 bases). CDR1 MNHEY and CDR2 SVGEGT come from the germline V gene. Deletions cut 6 bases from V and 4 bases from J, with 19 bases between. The CDR3 spans 16 residues. The CDR3 DNA follows: TGTGCCAGCAGCCAAAATACCAGGGCGGTTAATCAGCCCCAGCATTTT. Translating it yields CASSQNTRAVNQPQHF.

This clonotype was seen only a few times. V is TRBV12-3 or TRBV12-4 and J is TRBJ1-2; 7 bases map to TRBD1. CDR3 size: 14 residues. The ends lost 7 bases at V and 2 bases at J; junction bases unmatched: 7. The DNA of the CDR3 is TGTGCCAGCAACGCGGGACAGAGCAACTATGGCTACACCTTC. Protein sequence: CASNAGQSNYGYTF.

V usage is TRBV5-6 and J usage is TRBJ1-2, with D unclear. V was clipped by 1 base and J by 4 bases, with 11 bases between them. The CDR3 contains 14 residues. Germline V CDR1 and CDR2: SGHDT, YYEEEE. The CDR3 region is CASSLPARPYGYTF. As DNA, the CDR3 is TGTGCCAGCAGCTTGCCAGCCCGCCCCTATGGCTACACCTTC.

This clonotype has ten or more counts. One junction end disagrees with the germline gene, perhaps due to a read error. The chain links TRBV7-7 to TRBJ2-5; D unclear. Germline-derived CDR1 and CDR2 are SSHAT and FNYEAQ (reference sequence). The CDR3 is made up of 14 amino acids. The CDR3 coding sequence is TGTGCTAGCAGCTTAGATATTACCACGGAGACCCAGTACTTC. This translates into CASSLDITTETQYF.

The chain has TRBV6-2 or TRBV6-3 and TRBJ2-5; 9 nucleotides align to TRBD2. In germline, CDR1 is MNHEY, CDR2 SVGEGT. The CDR3 runs to 12 residues. CDR3 in amino acids: CAIAGDQETQYF. The CDR3 bases are TGTGCGATAGCGGGGGATCAAGAGACCCAGTACTTC.

This chain joins TRBV5-1 and TRBJ2-3, with D maybe TRBD1 (5 bases). The CDR3 contains 14 residues. Germline-derived CDR1 and CDR2 are SGHRS and YFSETQ. Trimming cost V 4 bases and J 0 bases, with 9 bases left between them. CDR3 in DNA: TGCGCCAGCAGCCACAGGCTTAGCACAGATACGCAGTATTTT. Translated: CASSHRLSTDTQYF.

The genes are TRBV5-1 and TRBJ1-1; perhaps TRBD1 as D (5 bases). Germline values: CDR1 SGHRS, CDR2 YFSETQ. V was cut by 6 bases and J by 3 bases, with 12 bases left in between. CDR3 length: 13 amino acids. CDR3 amino acids: CASIGGEDTEAFF. In DNA, the CDR3 is TGCGCCAGCATCGGGGGGGAGGACACTGAAGCTTTCTTT. Looking up the rest from reference TRBV5-1 and TRBJ1-1 gives the full variable domain: KAGVTQTPRYLIKTRGQQVTLSCSPISGHRSVSWYQQTPGQGLQFLFEYFSETQRNKGNFPGRFSGRQFSNSRSEMNVSTLELGDSALYLCASIGGEDTEAFFGQGTRLTVV.

This clonotype has a handful of counts. CDR3 amino acids: CASRIPSVENNEQFF. The CDR3 DNA reads TGCGCCAGCCGTATACCTAGCGTAGAAAACAATGAGCAGTTCTTC. V is TRBV5-1 and J is TRBJ2-1; D perhaps matches TRBD2 (6 bases). Germline V lookup: CDR1 SGHRS, CDR2 YFSETQ. The CDR3 sequence is 15 residues long. V shed 7 bases and J shed 5 bases, with 19 bases lying between them. The full variable domain, its missing parts supplied by reference TRBV5-1 and TRBJ2-1, is KAGVTQTPRYLIKTRGQQVTLSCSPISGHRSVSWYQQTPGQGLQFLFEYFSETQRNKGNFPGRFSGRQFSNSRSEMNVSTLELGDSALYLCASRIPSVENNEQFFGPGTRLTVL.

The V call is TRBV12-3 or TRBV12-4, the J call TRBJ2-5; TRBD1 or TRBD2 may be the D gene (5 bases each). V was clipped by 2 bases and J by 6 bases, with 10 bases between them. CDR3 length: 13 amino acids. The CDR3, as DNA: TGTGCCAGCAGTTTATGGGGGATGAAGACCCAGTACTTC. Translating gives CASSLWGMKTQYF.

This clonotype has just a few counts. The chain links TRBV10-3 to TRBJ1-2; D may be TRBD1 (5 bases). The germline gives CDR1 ENHRY, CDR2 SYGVKD. With 2 bases removed from V and 4 bases from J, the gap between germline ends came to 11 bases. This CDR3 comprises 14 residues. The CDR3 protein is CAISERRGVYGYTF. For the CDR3, the DNA is TGTGCCATCAGTGAGAGAAGGGGCGTCTATGGCTACACCTTC.

J is TRBJ2-5 and V is TRBV11-2, with D tentatively TRBD1 (6 bases). The germline gives CDR1 SGHAT, CDR2 FQNNGV. Deletions cut 3 bases from V and 7 bases from J, with 21 bases between. The CDR3 runs 16 residues. The CDR3 coding sequence is TGTGCCAGCAGCTTCCACTCCGGGACACACCCCGGGACCCAGTACTTC. Translated, it gives CASSFHSGTHPGTQYF.

The rearrangement uses TRBV7-9 and TRBJ1-6; 9 bases are a match to TRBD1. CDR3 length: 18 amino acids. V lost 4 bases, J lost 2 bases, and 9 bases stayed unmatched. Germline V gives CDR1 SEHNR, CDR2 FQNEAQ (reference sequence). The CDR3 bases are TGTGCCAGCAGCTCACGGGACAGGGAGGTAGCCTATAATTCACCCCTCCACTTT. Translation gives CASSSRDREVAYNSPLHF.

A few counts support this clonotype. This rearrangement joins TRBV2 to TRBJ1-2, with 7 bases aligning to TRBD1. CDR1 SNHLY and CDR2 FYNNEI come from the germline V gene. CDR3 length: 14 residues. Trimming at V came to 5 bases and at J to 6 bases, leaving 9 bases not matched to a gene. The CDR3 nucleotides are TGTGCCAGCAGTCTGGTCAGGGGGTCTAATGGCTACACCTTC. Protein: CASSLVRGSNGYTF.

The CDR3 DNA is TGTGCCAGCAGTTCGGGCCGAGGCTCTGGGGCCAACGTCCTGACTTTC. Residues: CASSSGRGSGANVLTF. The J gene is TRBJ2-6, the V gene TRBV12-3 or TRBV12-4; D uncertain. The CDR3 runs to 16 residues. Trimming took off 4 bases at V and 0 bases at J, with 10 bases between the two ends.

The chain is built from TRBV18 and TRBJ1-2, with TRBD1 matching over 9 bases. Germline CDR1 and CDR2: KGHSH and LQKENI. J gave up 3 bases and V 3 bases, and 5 bases lay outside the gene matches. The CDR3 runs to 15 residues. For the CDR3, the DNA is TGTGCCAGCTCACCTAGGGACAGGGACGACTATGGCTACACCTTC. This sequence encodes CASSPRDRDDYGYTF.

The chain is built from TRBV27 and TRBJ2-7; perhaps TRBD2 as D (6 bases). Per the germline V gene, CDR1 is MNHEY and CDR2 is SMNVEV (reference sequence). CDR3 size: 15 residues. V was clipped by 3 bases and J by 6 bases, with 18 bases between them. In DNA form, the CDR3 reads TGTGCCAGCAGTTTCGCGGGAATGACCCCAGTCGAGCAGTACTTC. Protein: CASSFAGMTPVEQYF.

This clonotype came up a few times. A much larger clone lies one base from this, so it may be a read error. The chain links TRBV9 to TRBJ2-7; 7 positions agree with TRBD1. The V gene end was trimmed by 2 bases and the J gene end by 2 bases; junction bases not matched to a gene: 1. CDR3 size: 13 residues. Germline lookup yields CDR1 SGDLS and CDR2 YYNGEE. The CDR3: CASSVGTAYEQYF. Written as DNA, the CDR3 is TGTGCCAGCAGCGTCGGGACAGCCTACGAGCAGTACTTC.

The sample holds many counts of this clonotype. One end of the junction fails to match germline, which may point to a read error. V gene TRBV5-1 combines with J gene TRBJ1-1, with 8 bases fitting TRBD1. The length of the CDR3 is 14 residues. CDR1 is SGHRS, CDR2 YFSETQ, per germline. The CDR3 loop reads CASSSGQGGTEAFF. The DNA for the CDR3 is TGTGCCAGCAGCTCCGGACAGGGTGGTACTGAAGCTTTCTTT.